A single sample gave rise to the 11 T cell receptor beta chains below, sequenced in a study of blood T cell repertoires in COVID-19. Profiled with immunoSEQ multiplex PCR; TCRdb holds only in-frame clones, not every one. The sample lists roughly 220,000 clones, around 82% seen once, with about 2.9% in the top ten. Sequencing input: peripheral blood. The receptors originated from a woman in her twenties or thirties who had recovered from COVID-19.

The genes are TRBV28 and TRBJ1-1; tentatively, D is TRBD1 (5 bases). Germline V gene data show CDR1 as MDHEN and CDR2 as SYDVKM. The germline V and J ends were trimmed by 5 bases and 2 bases, with 15 bases remaining between them. The CDR3 consists of 15 residues. Written as DNA, the CDR3 is TGTGCCAGCAGTGAGGCAGGGTTTGTTAACACTGAAGCTTTCTTT. This sequence encodes CASSEAGFVNTEAFF.

The V call is TRBV4-2, the J call TRBJ2-7, with 12 nucleotides matching TRBD2. Germline-derived CDR1 and CDR2 are LGHNA and YNFKEQ. This CDR3 spans 15 amino acids. Trimming removed 2 bases from V and 4 bases from J; junction bases left unmatched: 3. The CDR3 sequence: CASSQLLAGGYEQYF. The CDR3 DNA is TGTGCCAGCAGCCAACTACTAGCGGGAGGTTACGAGCAGTACTTC.

Here the CDR3 DNA reads TGTGCCAGCAGCCAGACAGGCCTTAGCTCCTACGAGCAGTACTTC. It encodes CASSQTGLSSYEQYF. The V gene is TRBV3-1 (or the pseudogene TRBV3-2), the J gene TRBJ2-7, with D tentatively TRBD1 (6 bases). The germline V gene encodes CDR1 LGHDT and CDR2 YNNKEL (reference sequence). The CDR3 has 15 residues. Trimming shortened V by 3 bases and J by 0 bases, and 12 bases separated the two germline ends.

The rearrangement uses TRBV24-1 and TRBJ2-3; TRBD1 might be the D (6 bases). The CDR3 has 14 amino acids. CDR1 and CDR2 from the germline V gene are KGHDR and SFDVKD. Trimming took 4 bases from V and 5 from J, leaving 12 bases between them. CDR3 bases: TGTGCCACCAGTGACCCCCCGACAGGAGATACGCAGTATTTT. Protein sequence: CATSDPPTGDTQYF.

The rearrangement links TRBV18 to TRBJ2-7; 9 bases agree with TRBD1. The length of the CDR3 is 13 residues. V lost 4 bases, J lost 3 bases, and 1 base stayed unmatched. In germline, CDR1 is KGHSH, CDR2 LQKENI. The DNA for the CDR3 is TGTGCCAGCTCACGGGACAGGGTCTACGAGCAGTACTTC. It yields the protein CASSRDRVYEQYF.

In this sample, this clone turned up a few times. The chain combines TRBV24-1 with TRBJ2-2; D is unresolved. The CDR3 totals 15 residues. The V gene lost 6 bases and the J gene lost 3 bases, with 13 bases spanning the gap. CDR1 and CDR2 from the germline V gene are KGHDR and SFDVKD. The CDR3 protein is CATSQAYGHTGELFF. In DNA, the CDR3 is TGTGCCACCAGTCAGGCCTACGGCCACACCGGGGAGCTGTTTTTT.

In its sample, this clone was seen a few times. This chain uses TRBV9 with TRBJ2-7, with D perhaps TRBD2 (6 bases). V lost 4 bases and J 8 bases, leaving 13 bases between the germline ends. The CDR3 is 12 amino acids. Germline CDR1 and CDR2: SGDLS and YYNGEE. As DNA, the CDR3 is TGTGCCAGCAGCCCAATCGGAGGGAAGCAGTACTTC. Its protein is CASSPIGGKQYF.

The chain is built from TRBV7-6 and TRBJ2-7; TRBD2 agrees at 9 bases. This CDR3 contains 16 residues. With 5 bases clipped from V and 1 base from J, the junction kept 9 bases outside the gene matches. In germline, CDR1 is SGHVS, CDR2 FNYEAQ. DNA of the CDR3: TGTGCCAGCAGCCCGACTAGCGGCCGGGGGTCCTACGAGCAGTACTTC. This codes for CASSPTSGRGSYEQYF.

V and J are TRBV5-1 and TRBJ1-3, with 8 nucleotides matching TRBD1. The CDR3 is made up of 14 amino acids. After removal of 4 bases from V and 3 bases from J, the junction contained 3 bases not matched to a gene. CDR1 SGHRS and CDR2 YFSETQ come from the germline V gene. CDR3 DNA: TGCGCCAGCAGCCGCGGGACAGGTGGAAACACCATATATTTT. Its protein product is CASSRGTGGNTIYF.

This chain links TRBV25-1 with TRBJ2-7; 8 nucleotides align to TRBD1. From germline, CDR1 is MGHDK and CDR2 SYGVNS. The CDR3 sequence is 16 residues long. J was trimmed by 5 bases and V by 4 bases; bases with no gene match: 13. The CDR3 coding sequence is TGTGCCAGCAGTGCCCTCCCAGGACAGGGAAGCAACGAGCAGTACTTC. As protein: CASSALPGQGSNEQYF.

This chain connects TRBV7-3 to TRBJ2-2, with D possibly TRBD2 on 6 matching bases. CDR1 is SGHTA, CDR2 FQGTGA, per germline. CDR3 length equals 16 residues. The V end lost 5 bases, the J end lost 3 bases, and 16 bases lay between the germline ends. The CDR3: CASSPTGGRDTGELFF. The CDR3 DNA reads as TGTGCCAGCAGCCCCACCGGGGGACGGGACACCGGGGAGCTGTTTTTT.